This passage covers 9 T cell receptor beta chains from one sample sequenced in a study of CD8 T cells in ankylosing spondylitis listed by TCRdb under 2017. Library preparation employed 5' RACE. Sequencing was carried out with an Illumina HiSeq 2500. Using fastp at Q25 and MiXCR, TCRdb reprocessed the public reads and kept productive beta chains. Each CDR3 protein gets just one entry, which takes the most common genes and DNA from the rows behind it. The sample data list tens of thousands of distinct CDR3 sequences, and about 5.4% of these were observed just once. About 2.2% of the sample lies in the top ten. The specimen sequenced was blood, either unsorted or a sorted T cell fraction (not recorded which). These receptor sequences come from a male donor with ankylosing spondylitis or in good health (not recorded which).

This clonotype occurred a few times. The genes are TRBV7-2 and TRBJ2-2, with D unresolved. The germline CDR1 and CDR2 sequences are SGHTA and FQGNSA. Trimming stripped 1 base from V and 2 bases from J, with 5 bases between. The CDR3 extends over 14 amino acids. The DNA of the CDR3 is TGTGCCAGCAGCTTAGACGGAAACACCGGGGAGCTGTTTTTT. This gives the protein CASSLDGNTGELFF.

This clonotype was found a few times. The chain joins TRBV10-3 to TRBJ2-7; tentatively, D is TRBD2 (7 bases). This CDR3 has 11 amino acids. From germline, CDR1 is ENHRY and CDR2 SYGVKD. The V end lost 7 bases, the J end lost 9 bases, and 13 bases lay between the germline ends. The CDR3 here is CAITPGGAQYF. The CDR3 region has the DNA TGTGCCATCACCCCGGGGGGCGCGCAGTACTTC.

This clonotype was recorded at least ten times. The chain employs TRBV20-1 and TRBJ2-7; no firm D call. V dropped 0 bases and J dropped 1 base, with 10 bases sitting between them. The CDR3 totals 14 residues. CDR1 is DFQATT, CDR2 SNEGSKA, per germline (reference sequence). The CDR3, as DNA: TGCAGTGCTAGAGATTCCGCGTTGTCCTACGAGCAGTACTTC. Translation: CSARDSALSYEQYF.

This clonotype occurred many times. This sequence may be a read error, since a much larger clone differs from it by one base. V gene TRBV20-1 combines with J gene TRBJ2-3; D ambiguous. Trimming shortened V by 6 bases and J by 7 bases, and 11 bases separated the two germline ends. The germline V gene encodes CDR1 DFQATT and CDR2 SNEGSKA (reference sequence). The CDR3 has 11 amino acids. CDR3 sequence (DNA): TGCAGTGCCCCCGCCTCCTATACGCAGTATTTT. This encodes CSAPASYTQYF.

The CDR3 DNA is TGTGCCAGCAGCTTCCCTCTCGAGGCGGGGGGCGTCACCGGGGAGCTGTTTTTT. Translation gives CASSFPLEAGGVTGELFF. This chain joins TRBV11-1 and TRBJ2-2, with 8 positions matching TRBD2. CDR1 is SGHAT and CDR2 is FQDESV in the germline V gene (reference sequence). Trimming cost V 3 bases and J 4 bases; bases outside gene matches: 13. The CDR3 totals 18 residues.

This clonotype has ten or more counts. The chain recombines TRBV11-2 with TRBJ1-2; no firm D call. This CDR3 is 14 amino acids long. The V end lost 1 base, the J end lost 2 bases, and 8 bases lay between the germline ends. CDR1 and CDR2 (germline): SGHAT, FQNNGV. The CDR3 DNA is TGTGCCAGCAGCTTAGGGATCGGAAACTATGGCTACACCTTC. Residues: CASSLGIGNYGYTF.

This clonotype was detected ten times or more. The rearrangement links TRBV19 to TRBJ2-6; 11 bases agree with TRBD1. The CDR3 runs to 20 residues. V was clipped by 4 bases and J by 1 base; unmatched bases: 12. Germline CDR1 is LNHDA and CDR2 is SQIVND (reference sequence). The CDR3 region has the DNA TGTGCCAGTAGTACCAGGACAGGGGGCGCTGTAATTTCTGGGGCCAACGTCCTGACTTTC. Translation: CASSTRTGGAVISGANVLTF.

This clonotype occurred many times. J is TRBJ1-1 and V is TRBV25-1, with D uncertain. CDR1 MGHDK and CDR2 SYGVNS come from the germline V gene. V lost 3 bases and J 0 bases, leaving 14 bases between the germline ends. The CDR3 extends over 16 amino acids. CDR3 region: CASSDEGGRMNTEAFF. As DNA, the CDR3 is TGTGCCAGCAGTGACGAGGGAGGTCGCATGAACACTGAAGCTTTCTTT.

This clonotype was observed at least ten times. This chain links TRBV20-1 with TRBJ1-4; D unresolved. The CDR3 is made up of 12 amino acids. The germline V and J ends were trimmed by 0 bases and 8 bases, with 7 bases remaining between them. CDR1 and CDR2 from the germline V gene are DFQATT and SNEGSKA (reference sequence). The CDR3 spells CSAREGKEKLFF. In nucleotides, the CDR3 is TGCAGTGCTAGAGAGGGGAAGGAAAAACTGTTTTTT.